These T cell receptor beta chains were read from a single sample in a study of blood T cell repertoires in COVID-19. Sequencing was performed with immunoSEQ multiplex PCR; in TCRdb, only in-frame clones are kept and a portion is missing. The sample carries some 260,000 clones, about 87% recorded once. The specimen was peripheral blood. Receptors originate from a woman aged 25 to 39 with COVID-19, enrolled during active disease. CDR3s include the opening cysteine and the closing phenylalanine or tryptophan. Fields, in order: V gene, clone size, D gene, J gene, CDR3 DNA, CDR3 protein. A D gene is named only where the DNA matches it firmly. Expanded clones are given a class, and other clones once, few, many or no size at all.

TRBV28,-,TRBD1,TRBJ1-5,TGTGCCAGCAGAAGGGGACAGGTCAATCAGCCCCAGCATTTT,CASRRGQVNQPQHF
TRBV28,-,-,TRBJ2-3,TGTGCCAGCAGTTTTTTTGGCGGGGGCACAGATACGCAGTATTTT,CASSFFGGGTDTQYF
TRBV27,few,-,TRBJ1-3,TGTGCCAGCAGTCCCACGGGATATCAGGGAAACACCATATATTTT,CASSPTGYQGNTIYF
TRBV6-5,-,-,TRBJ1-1,TGTGCCAGCAGTTCCCCTTCGGGCGGGATGAACACTGAAGCTTTCTTT,CASSSPSGGMNTEAFF
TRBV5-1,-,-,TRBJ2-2,TGCGCCAGCAGCTTTTTGGGCAACACCGGGGAGCTGTTTTTT,CASSFLGNTGELFF
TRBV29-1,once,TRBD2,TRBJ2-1,TGCAGCGCACGGACTAGCGGGGGGGGTAATGAGCAGTTCTTC,CSARTSGGGNEQFF
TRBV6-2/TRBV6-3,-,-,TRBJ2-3,TGTGCCAGCAGTACAGTAGGACAGCCTTTCGATACGCAGTATTTT,CASSTVGQPFDTQYF
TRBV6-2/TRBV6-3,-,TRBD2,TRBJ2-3,TGTGCCAGCAGTTACTGGCGGGGGTCCACAGATACGCAGTATTTT,CASSYWRGSTDTQYF
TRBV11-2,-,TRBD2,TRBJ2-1,TGTGCCAGCAGCTTAGGTGCTAGCGGGGTTGATGAGCAGTTCTTC,CASSLGASGVDEQFF
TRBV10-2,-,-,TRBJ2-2,TGCGCCAGCAGGCCAAGGAGTACCCGAGATGAGCTGTTTTTT,CASRPRSTRDELFF
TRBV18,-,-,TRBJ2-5,TGTGCCAGCTCACCAGCGACAGCCCAAGAGACCCAGTACTTC,CASSPATAQETQYF
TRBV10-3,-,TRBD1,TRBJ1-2,TGTGCCATCATGGGTCCCGGGACAGGGAACCACCCATGGGGCTACACCTTC,CAIMGPGTGNHPWGYTF
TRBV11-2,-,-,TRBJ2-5,TGTGCCAGCAGCTTAGGAGGGCGGAGTGGGGAGACCCAGTACTTC,CASSLGGRSGETQYF
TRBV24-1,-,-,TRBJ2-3,TGTGCCAGTAGCGAGAGAGGAGATACGCAGTATTTT,CASSERGDTQYF
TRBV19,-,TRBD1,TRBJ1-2,TGTGCCAGTAGTATAGAAGACAGGGCGGTATATGGCTACACCTTC,CASSIEDRAVYGYTF
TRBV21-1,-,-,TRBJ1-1,TGTGCCAGCAGCAAAGAACGGGACAGCAACACTGAAGCTTTCTTT,CASSKERDSNTEAFF
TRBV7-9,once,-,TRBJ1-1,TGTGCCAGCAGCTTTCCCGACAGCTATAACATGAACACTGAAGCTTTCTTT,CASSFPDSYNMNTEAFF
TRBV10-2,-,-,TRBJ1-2,TGCGCCAGCAGTGAGTCGACGGGGGAACATGGCTACACCTTC,CASSESTGEHGYTF
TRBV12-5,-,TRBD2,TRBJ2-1,TGTGCTAGTGTCACTAGCGGTACGTACCATGAGCAGTTCTTC,CASVTSGTYHEQFF
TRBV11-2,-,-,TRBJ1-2,TGTGCCAGCAGCTTACCCGGGACGGGACTAAAAAGGACCTTC,CASSLPGTGLKRTF
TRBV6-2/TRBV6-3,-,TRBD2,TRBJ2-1,TGTGCCAGCAGTTCCGCACTAGCGAATGAGCAGTTCTTC,CASSSALANEQFF
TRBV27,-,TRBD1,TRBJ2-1,TGTGCCAGCAGTCCCTCCGGACAGGGGTACAATGAGCAGTTCTTC,CASSPSGQGYNEQFF
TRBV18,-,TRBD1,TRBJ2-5,TGTGCCAGCTCACCACAGGGACAGCGGTACCAAGAGACCCAGTACTTC,CASSPQGQRYQETQYF
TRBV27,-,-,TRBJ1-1,TGTGCCAGCCACGCGGGGAGGGCTGAAGCTTTCTTT,CASHAGRAEAFF
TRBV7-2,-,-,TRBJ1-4,TGTGCCAGCAGCTGGGGCGGAGGGTCGGAAAAACTGTTTTTT,CASSWGGGSEKLFF
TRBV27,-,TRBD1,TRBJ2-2,TGTGCCAGCAGCCAAAACAGGGGGCTGACCGGGGAGCTGTTTTTT,CASSQNRGLTGELFF
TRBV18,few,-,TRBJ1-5,TGTGCCAGCTCACCAGGGGCAGATCAGCCCCAGCATTTT,CASSPGADQPQHF
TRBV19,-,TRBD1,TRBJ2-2,TGTGCCAGTAGGGGGACAGCGAACACCGGGGAGCTGTTTTTT,CASRGTANTGELFF
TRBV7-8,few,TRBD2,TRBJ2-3,TGTGCCAGCAGCGTACAGCGGGGGGGCAGGGATACGCAGTATTTT,CASSVQRGGRDTQYF
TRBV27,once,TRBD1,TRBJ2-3,TGTGCCAGCAGTTTGCAGGGACAGGGGATGATGAATACGCAGTATTTT,CASSLQGQGMMNTQYF
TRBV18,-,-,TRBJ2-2,TGTGCCAGCTCACCAACGGGGGTCGGGGAGCTGTTTTTT,CASSPTGVGELFF
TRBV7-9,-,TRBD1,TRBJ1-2,TGTGCCAGCAGCTCCAGTACAGGGGGCCGTGTTAACTATGGCTACACCTTC,CASSSSTGGRVNYGYTF
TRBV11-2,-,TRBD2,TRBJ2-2,TGTGCCAGCAGCCTAAACGGGTTAGCGGGAACCGGGGAGCTGTTTTTT,CASSLNGLAGTGELFF
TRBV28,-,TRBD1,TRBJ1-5,TGTGCCAGCAGTTTCTTTCAGGGGGCCGGCAATCAGCCCCAGCATTTT,CASSFFQGAGNQPQHF
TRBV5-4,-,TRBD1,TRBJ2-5,TGTGCCAGCAGCTCTCGGACAGGGAGGCAAGAGACCCAGTACTTC,CASSSRTGRQETQYF
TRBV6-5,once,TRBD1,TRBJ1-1,TGTGCCAGCATCACGACAGGGTTAAGAGCTGAAGCTTTCTTT,CASITTGLRAEAFF
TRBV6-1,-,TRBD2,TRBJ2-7,TGTGCCAGCAGTGAAGCGCCCTGGGTAGCGGGGGCCTCCTACGAGCAGTACTTC,CASSEAPWVAGASYEQYF
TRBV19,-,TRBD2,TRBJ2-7,TGTGCCAGTAGCCCCTCCGGTCGGGGGGCCTACGAGCAGTACTTC,CASSPSGRGAYEQYF
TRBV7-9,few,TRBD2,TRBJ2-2,TGTGCCAGCAGCCGGACTAGCGCTACGAACACCGGGGAGCTGTTTTTT,CASSRTSATNTGELFF
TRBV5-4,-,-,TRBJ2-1,TGTGCCAGCAGCATTGGCGGGGTATCCTACAATGAGCAGTTCTTC,CASSIGGVSYNEQFF
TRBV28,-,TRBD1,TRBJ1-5,TGTGCCAGCAGGTACCCGGGACAGGAGGGTCAGCCCCAGCATTTT,CASRYPGQEGQPQHF
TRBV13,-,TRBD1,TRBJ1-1,TGTGCCAGCAGCGGAGGGACAGAGGCTGAAGCTTTCTTT,CASSGGTEAEAFF
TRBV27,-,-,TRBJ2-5,TGTGCCAGCAGTTTATCGCGAGGGGGGGGGACGGAGACCCAGTACTTC,CASSLSRGGGTETQYF
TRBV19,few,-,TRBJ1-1,TGTGCCAGTAGTATTAGTATCCAGGGCGCGAGTGGAGCTTTCTTT,CASSISIQGASGAFF
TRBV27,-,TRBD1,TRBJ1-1,TGTGCCAGCAGTTTGTTACGGACAGGGGGCGAGAGCACTGAAGCTTTCTTT,CASSLLRTGGESTEAFF
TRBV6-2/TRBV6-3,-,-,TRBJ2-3,TGTGCCAGCAGTTACTCTGCAGGGCCCCCAGATACGCAGTATTTT,CASSYSAGPPDTQYF
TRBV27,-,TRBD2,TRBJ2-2,TGTGCCAGCAGCGCCCGGGGTAGCGGGGTGGGGGACACCGGGGAGCTGTTTTTT,CASSARGSGVGDTGELFF
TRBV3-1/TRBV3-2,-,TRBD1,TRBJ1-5,TGTGCCAGCAGTCACAGGGGTGGGAATCAGCCCCAGCATTTT,CASSHRGGNQPQHF
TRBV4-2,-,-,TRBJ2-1,TGTGCCAGCAGCCAAGATCTACCGGGCTACAATGAGCAGTTCTTC,CASSQDLPGYNEQFF
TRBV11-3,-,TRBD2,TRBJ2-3,TGTGCCAGCAGCGCAGCTAGCGGGGTATTTATAGGAGATACGCAGTATTTT,CASSAASGVFIGDTQYF
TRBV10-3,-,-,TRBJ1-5,TGTGCCATCAGTGGTGGGGAAGGGGCTCAGCCCCAGCATTTT,CAISGGEGAQPQHF
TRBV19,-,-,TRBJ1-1,TGTGCCAGTAGTATAGGGGGCCCTGAAGCTTTCTTT,CASSIGGPEAFF
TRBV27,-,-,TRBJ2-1,TGTGCCAGCAGAAGGGGTTACAATGAGCAGTTCTTC,CASRRGYNEQFF
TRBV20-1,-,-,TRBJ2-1,TGCAGTGCTAGTCATTTCAAGTATAGTGAGCAGTTCTTC,CSASHFKYSEQFF
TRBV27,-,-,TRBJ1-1,TGTGCCAGCAGCATAGTAATGAACACTGAAGCTTTCTTT,CASSIVMNTEAFF
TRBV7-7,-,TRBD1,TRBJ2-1,TGTGCTAGCAGCTCCGGGACAGGGTTTGTCAATGAGCAGTTCTTC,CASSSGTGFVNEQFF